Listed here are 7 T cell receptor beta chains from one sample, sequenced in a study of T cells in Graves' hyperthyroidism and ophthalmopathy. The source material, RNA transcripts, was used to amplify TCR beta CDR3 regions. Researchers ran a first-round RT-PCR on the TCR CDR3 using the HTBI primer set. A single record per CDR3 protein comes from TCRdb applying MiXCR to the multiplex PCR reads. The table shows about 520,000 distinct CDR3 sequences, with approximately 25% occurring only once. What was sequenced was blood. The source is a young woman with Graves' ophthalmopathy.

The V and J genes are TRBV6-5 and TRBJ1-2; 9 positions agree with TRBD1. This CDR3 is 17 amino acids long. Germline V CDR1 and CDR2: MNHEY, SVGAGI. Losses at the gene ends were 4 bases for V and 4 bases for J; bases not matched to a gene: 13. CDR3 amino acids: CASSSPGTGGASYGYTF. CDR3 nucleotides: TGTGCCAGCAGTTCCCCCGGTACAGGGGGCGCCAGCTATGGCTACACCTTC.

This clonotype occurred many times. V is TRBV10-3 and J is TRBJ1-3; TRBD1 is a possible D gene (5 bases). Per germline, CDR1 ENHRY and CDR2 SYGVKD. The CDR3 runs to 14 residues. Trimming cost V 3 bases and J 2 bases, with 8 bases left between them. This CDR3 reads CAISEQETGNTIYF. The CDR3 DNA reads as TGTGCCATCAGTGAACAGGAGACTGGAAACACCATATATTTT.

In its sample, this clonotype was seen many times. The chain combines TRBV29-1 with TRBJ2-7; the D gene is possibly TRBD2 (6 bases). This CDR3 is 15 amino acids long. V lost 0 bases, J lost 4 bases, and 16 bases lay in between. The germline V gene encodes CDR1 SQVTM and CDR2 ANQGSEA. The CDR3 DNA reads as TGCAGCGTTGAAGACAGGAGGGGCGTGGGATACGAGCAGTACTTC. It specifies CSVEDRRGVGYEQYF.

This clonotype appeared many times. This chain joins TRBV20-1 and TRBJ1-2; D call uncertain. The CDR3 loop spans 15 amino acids. The V end was cut by 2 bases, the J end by 4 bases, with 17 bases between. Germline V gene data show CDR1 as DFQATT and CDR2 as SNEGSKA (reference sequence). CDR3 DNA sequence: TGCAGTGCTAGATTCCGTTCGGCCTCGGGCTATGGCTACACCTTC. Encoded protein: CSARFRSASGYGYTF.

This clonotype was counted many times. The chain joins TRBV5-1 to TRBJ2-7; 7 nucleotides align to TRBD1. The V gene's germline CDR1 is SGHRS and CDR2 YFSETQ. This CDR3 spans 14 amino acids. J gave up 2 bases and V 4 bases, and 6 bases lay outside the gene matches. The CDR3: CASSHTGTAYEQYF. The CDR3 DNA sequence: TGCGCCAGCAGCCATACCGGGACAGCCTACGAGCAGTACTTC.

In its sample, this clonotype was seen many times. J is TRBJ2-4 and V is TRBV6-1; TRBD1 might be the D (6 bases). Germline V gives CDR1 MNHNS, CDR2 SASEGT. The CDR3 covers 16 residues. The V gene lost 6 bases and the J gene lost 1 base, with 16 bases spanning the gap. This CDR3 reads CASRTGQPGAKNIQYF. The CDR3 bases are TGTGCCAGCAGGACAGGACAACCTGGGGCCAAAAACATTCAGTACTTC.

The V and J genes are TRBV6-5 and TRBJ1-1; D might be TRBD1 (6 bases). Deletions cut 4 bases from V and 1 base from J, with 13 bases between. Germline CDR1 MNHEY, CDR2 SVGAGI. The CDR3 totals 15 residues. As DNA, the CDR3 is TGTGCCAGCAGTTTAAGGACAGCAACGAACACTGAAGCTTTCTTT. Its protein is CASSLRTATNTEAFF.